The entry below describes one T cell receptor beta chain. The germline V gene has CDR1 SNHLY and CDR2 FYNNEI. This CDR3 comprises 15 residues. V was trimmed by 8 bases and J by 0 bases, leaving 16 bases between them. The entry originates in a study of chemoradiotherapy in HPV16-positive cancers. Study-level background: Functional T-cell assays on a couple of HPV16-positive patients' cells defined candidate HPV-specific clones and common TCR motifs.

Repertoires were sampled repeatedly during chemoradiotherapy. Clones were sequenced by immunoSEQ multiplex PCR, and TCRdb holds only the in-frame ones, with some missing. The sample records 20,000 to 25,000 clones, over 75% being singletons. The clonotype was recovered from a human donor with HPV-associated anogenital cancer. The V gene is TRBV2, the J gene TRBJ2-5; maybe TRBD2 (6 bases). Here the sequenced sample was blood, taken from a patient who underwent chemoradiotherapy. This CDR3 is CASEWMGRYQETQYF. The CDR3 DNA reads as TGTGCCAGCGAGTGGATGGGGAGGTACCAAGAGACCCAGTACTTC.